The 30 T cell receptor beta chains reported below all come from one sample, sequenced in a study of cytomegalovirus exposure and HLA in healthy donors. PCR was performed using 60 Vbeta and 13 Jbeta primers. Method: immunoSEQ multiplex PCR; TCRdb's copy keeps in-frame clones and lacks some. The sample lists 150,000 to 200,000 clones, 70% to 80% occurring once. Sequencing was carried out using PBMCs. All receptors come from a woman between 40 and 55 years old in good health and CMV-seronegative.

CDR3 region: CASSEPAGGPMTNEQFF. In DNA, the CDR3 is TGTGCCAGCAGTGAACCGGCGGGAGGGCCAATGACCAATGAGCAGTTCTTC. The chain has TRBV6-1 and TRBJ2-1; 9 bases fit TRBD2. Germline trimming cut 2 bases from V and 6 bases from J; bases unmatched to any gene: 11. The length of the CDR3 is 17 residues. The germline V gene encodes CDR1 MNHNS and CDR2 SASEGT.

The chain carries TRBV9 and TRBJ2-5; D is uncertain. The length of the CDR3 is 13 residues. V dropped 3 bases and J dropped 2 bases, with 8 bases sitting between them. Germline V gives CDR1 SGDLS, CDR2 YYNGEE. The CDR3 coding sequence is TGTGCCAGCAGCGACCTAGTTCAAGAGACCCAGTACTTC. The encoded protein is CASSDLVQETQYF.

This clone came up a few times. In nucleotides, the CDR3 is TGTGCCAGCAGTTACTCGGGGCGGAAGAACACTGAAGCTTTCTTT. The encoded protein is CASSYSGRKNTEAFF. V usage is TRBV6-5 and J usage is TRBJ1-1, with a weak D call TRBD1 (5 bases). Trimming removed 0 bases from V and 1 base from J, with 9 bases in between. Per germline, CDR1 MNHEY and CDR2 SVGAGI. CDR3 length: 15 amino acids.

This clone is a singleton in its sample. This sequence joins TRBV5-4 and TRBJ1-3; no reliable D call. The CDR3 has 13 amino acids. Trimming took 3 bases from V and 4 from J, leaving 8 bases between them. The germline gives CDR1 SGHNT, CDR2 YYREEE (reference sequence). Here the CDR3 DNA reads TGTGCCAGCAGCTCCCCCTTAGGAAACACCATATATTTT. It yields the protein CASSSPLGNTIYF.

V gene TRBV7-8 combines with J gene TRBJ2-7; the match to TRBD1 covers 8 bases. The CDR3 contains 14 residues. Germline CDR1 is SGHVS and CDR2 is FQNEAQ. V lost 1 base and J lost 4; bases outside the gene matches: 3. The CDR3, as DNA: TGTGCCAGCAGCTTAGTGGGACAGGCGTACGAGCAGTACTTC. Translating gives CASSLVGQAYEQYF.

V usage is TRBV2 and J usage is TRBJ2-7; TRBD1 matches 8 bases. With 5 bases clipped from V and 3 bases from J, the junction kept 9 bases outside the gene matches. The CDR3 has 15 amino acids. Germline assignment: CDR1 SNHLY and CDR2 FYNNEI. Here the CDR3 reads CASSTRQGTDYEQYF. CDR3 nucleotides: TGTGCCAGCAGTACGCGACAGGGGACCGACTACGAGCAGTACTTC.

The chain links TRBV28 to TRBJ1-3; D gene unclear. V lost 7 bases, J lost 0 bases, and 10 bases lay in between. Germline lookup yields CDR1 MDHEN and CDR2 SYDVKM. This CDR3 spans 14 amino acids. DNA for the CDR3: TGTGCCAGCATGCCAGGCTACTCTGGAAACACCATATATTTT. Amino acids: CASMPGYSGNTIYF.

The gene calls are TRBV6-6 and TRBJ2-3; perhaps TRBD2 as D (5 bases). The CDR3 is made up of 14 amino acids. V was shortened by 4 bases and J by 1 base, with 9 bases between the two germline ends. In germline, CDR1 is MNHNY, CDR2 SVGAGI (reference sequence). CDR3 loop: CASSSAERTDTQYF. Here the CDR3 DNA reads TGTGCCAGCAGTTCAGCGGAGCGCACAGATACGCAGTATTTT.

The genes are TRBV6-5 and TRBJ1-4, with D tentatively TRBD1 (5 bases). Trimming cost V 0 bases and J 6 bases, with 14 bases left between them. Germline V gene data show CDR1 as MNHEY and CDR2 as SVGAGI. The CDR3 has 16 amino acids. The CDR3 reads CASSYSFGGGDEKLFF. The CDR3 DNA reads TGTGCCAGCAGTTACTCATTCGGCGGGGGAGATGAAAAACTGTTTTTT.

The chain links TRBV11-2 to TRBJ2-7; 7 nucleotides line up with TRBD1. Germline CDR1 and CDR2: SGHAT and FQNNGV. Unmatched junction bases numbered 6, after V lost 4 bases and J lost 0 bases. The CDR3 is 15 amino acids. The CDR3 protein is CASSSSTGISYEQYF. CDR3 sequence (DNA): TGTGCCAGCAGCTCTTCGACAGGGATCTCCTACGAGCAGTACTTC.

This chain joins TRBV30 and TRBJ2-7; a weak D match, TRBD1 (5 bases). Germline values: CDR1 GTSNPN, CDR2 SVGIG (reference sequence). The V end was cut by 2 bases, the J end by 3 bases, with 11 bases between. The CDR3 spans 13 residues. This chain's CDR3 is CAWSRQRIYEQYF. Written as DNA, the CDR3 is TGTGCCTGGAGTAGACAGAGAATCTACGAGCAGTACTTC.

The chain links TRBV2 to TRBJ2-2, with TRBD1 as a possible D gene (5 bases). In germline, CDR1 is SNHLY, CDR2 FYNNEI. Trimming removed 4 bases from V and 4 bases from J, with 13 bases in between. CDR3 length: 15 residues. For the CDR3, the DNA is TGTGCCAGCAGTGCGGAAGGGGTGGGCACCGGGGAGCTGTTTTTT. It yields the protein CASSAEGVGTGELFF.

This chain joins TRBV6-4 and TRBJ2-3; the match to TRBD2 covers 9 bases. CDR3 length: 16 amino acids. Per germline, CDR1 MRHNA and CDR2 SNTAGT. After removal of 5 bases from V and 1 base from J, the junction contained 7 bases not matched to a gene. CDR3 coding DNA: TGTGCCAGCAGTCAAATAGCGGGAGTCGGCACAGATACGCAGTATTTT. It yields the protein CASSQIAGVGTDTQYF.

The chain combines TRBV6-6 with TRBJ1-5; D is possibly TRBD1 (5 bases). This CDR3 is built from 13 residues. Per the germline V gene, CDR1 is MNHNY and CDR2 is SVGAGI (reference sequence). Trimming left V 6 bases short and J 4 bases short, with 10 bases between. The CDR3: CASSSGSNQPQHF. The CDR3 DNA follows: TGTGCCAGCAGCTCAGGGTCGAATCAGCCCCAGCATTTT.

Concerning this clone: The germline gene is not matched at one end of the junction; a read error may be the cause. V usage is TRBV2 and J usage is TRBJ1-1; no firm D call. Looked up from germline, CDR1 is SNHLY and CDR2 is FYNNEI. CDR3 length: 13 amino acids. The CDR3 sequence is CASTSGGNTEAFF. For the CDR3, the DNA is TGTGCCAGCACTTCAGGCGGGAACACTGAGGCTTTCTTT.

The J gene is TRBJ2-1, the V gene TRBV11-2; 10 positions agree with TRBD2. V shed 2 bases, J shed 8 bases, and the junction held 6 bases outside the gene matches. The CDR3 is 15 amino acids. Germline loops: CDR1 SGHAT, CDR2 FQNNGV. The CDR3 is CASSLSSGSGYEQFF. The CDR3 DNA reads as TGTGCCAGCAGCTTATCTAGCGGGAGTGGGTATGAGCAGTTCTTC.

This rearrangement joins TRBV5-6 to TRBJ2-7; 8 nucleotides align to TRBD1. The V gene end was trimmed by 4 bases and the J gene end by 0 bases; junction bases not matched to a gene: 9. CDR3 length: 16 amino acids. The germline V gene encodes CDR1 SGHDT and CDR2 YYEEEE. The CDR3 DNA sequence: TGTGCCAGCAGCCTCGGTGGACAGGGCATCTCCTACGAGCAGTACTTC. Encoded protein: CASSLGGQGISYEQYF.

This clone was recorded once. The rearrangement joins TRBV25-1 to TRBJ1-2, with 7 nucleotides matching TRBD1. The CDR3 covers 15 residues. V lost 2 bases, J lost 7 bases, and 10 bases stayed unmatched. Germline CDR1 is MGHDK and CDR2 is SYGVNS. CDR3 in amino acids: CASSERGRGSGGYTF. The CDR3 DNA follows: TGTGCCAGCAGTGAAAGGGGCAGGGGGTCAGGTGGCTACACCTTC.

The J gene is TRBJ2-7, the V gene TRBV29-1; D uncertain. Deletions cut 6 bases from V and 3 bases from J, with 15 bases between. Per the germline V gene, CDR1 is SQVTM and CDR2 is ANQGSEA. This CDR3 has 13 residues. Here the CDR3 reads CSVAFLPLYEQYF. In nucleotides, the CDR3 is TGCAGCGTGGCCTTTCTCCCCCTCTACGAGCAGTACTTC.

The CDR3 is CASRLAGAGIQYF. CDR3 sequence (DNA): TGTGCCAGCAGACTAGCGGGAGCGGGGATTCAGTACTTC. The gene calls are TRBV5-8 and TRBJ2-4; 11 nucleotides match TRBD2. With 5 bases clipped from V and 10 bases from J, the junction kept 5 bases outside the gene matches. Germline V gene sequence: CDR1 SGHTS, CDR2 YDEGEE. This CDR3 is built from 13 residues.

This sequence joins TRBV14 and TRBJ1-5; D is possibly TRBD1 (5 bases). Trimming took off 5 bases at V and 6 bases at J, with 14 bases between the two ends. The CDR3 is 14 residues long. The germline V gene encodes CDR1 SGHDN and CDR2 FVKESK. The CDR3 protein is CASSEVGLGQPQHF. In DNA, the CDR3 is TGTGCCAGCAGCGAAGTGGGGCTAGGTCAGCCCCAGCATTTT. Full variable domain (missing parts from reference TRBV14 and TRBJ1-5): EAGVTQFPSHSVIEKGQTVTLRCDPISGHDNLYWYRRVMGKEIKFLLHFVKESKQDESGMPNNRFLAERTGGTYSTLKVQPAELEDSGVYFCASSEVGLGQPQHFGDGTRLSIL.

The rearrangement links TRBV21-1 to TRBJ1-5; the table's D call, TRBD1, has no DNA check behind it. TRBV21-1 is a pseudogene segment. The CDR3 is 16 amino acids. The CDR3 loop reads CASSKPRDRGRQPQHF. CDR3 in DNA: TGTGCCAGCAGCAAACCGAGGGACAGGGGAAGACAGCCCCAGCATTTT.

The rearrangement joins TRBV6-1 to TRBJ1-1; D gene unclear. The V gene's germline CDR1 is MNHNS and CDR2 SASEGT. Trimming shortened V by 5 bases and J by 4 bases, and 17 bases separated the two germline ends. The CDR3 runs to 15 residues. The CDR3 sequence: CASSPSLGGSTEAFF. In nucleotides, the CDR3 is TGTGCCAGCAGTCCGAGTCTCGGAGGGAGCACTGAAGCTTTCTTT.

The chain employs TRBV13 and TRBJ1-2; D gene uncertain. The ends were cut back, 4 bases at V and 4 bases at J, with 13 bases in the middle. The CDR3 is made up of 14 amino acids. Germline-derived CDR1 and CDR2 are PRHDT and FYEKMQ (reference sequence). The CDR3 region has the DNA TGTGCCAGCAGCTCCCTCAATATAGCCTATGGCTACACCTTC. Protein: CASSSLNIAYGYTF.

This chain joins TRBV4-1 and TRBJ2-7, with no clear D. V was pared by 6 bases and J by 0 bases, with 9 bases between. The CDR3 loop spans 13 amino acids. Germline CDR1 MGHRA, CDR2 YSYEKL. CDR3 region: CASSDSSSYEQYF. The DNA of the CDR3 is TGCGCCAGCAGTGACTCCTCCTCCTACGAGCAGTACTTC.

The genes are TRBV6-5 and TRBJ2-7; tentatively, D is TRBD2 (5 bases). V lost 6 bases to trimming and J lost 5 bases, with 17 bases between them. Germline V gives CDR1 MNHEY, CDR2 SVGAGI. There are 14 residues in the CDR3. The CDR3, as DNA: TGTGCCAGCAGCCGCGGGCGAGGGCAAGACGAGCAGTACTTC. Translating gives CASSRGRGQDEQYF.

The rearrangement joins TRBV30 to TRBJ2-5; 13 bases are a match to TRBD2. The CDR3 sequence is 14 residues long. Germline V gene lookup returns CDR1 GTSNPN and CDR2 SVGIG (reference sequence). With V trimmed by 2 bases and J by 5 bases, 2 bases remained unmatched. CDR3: CAWSMGLAGETQYF. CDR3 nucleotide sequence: TGTGCCTGGAGTATGGGACTAGCGGGGGAGACCCAGTACTTC.

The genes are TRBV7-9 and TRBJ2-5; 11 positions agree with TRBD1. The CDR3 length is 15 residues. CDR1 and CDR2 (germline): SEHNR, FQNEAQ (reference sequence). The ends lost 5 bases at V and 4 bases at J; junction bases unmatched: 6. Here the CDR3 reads CASSRTGGRVETQYF. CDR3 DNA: TGTGCCAGCAGCAGGACAGGGGGCAGGGTAGAGACCCAGTACTTC.

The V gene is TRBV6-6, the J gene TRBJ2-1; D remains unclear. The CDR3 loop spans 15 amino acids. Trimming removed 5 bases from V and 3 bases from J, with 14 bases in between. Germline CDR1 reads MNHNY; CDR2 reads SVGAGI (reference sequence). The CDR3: CASSQYSLDYNEQFF. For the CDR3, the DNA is TGTGCCAGCAGTCAATATAGCCTGGACTACAATGAGCAGTTCTTC.

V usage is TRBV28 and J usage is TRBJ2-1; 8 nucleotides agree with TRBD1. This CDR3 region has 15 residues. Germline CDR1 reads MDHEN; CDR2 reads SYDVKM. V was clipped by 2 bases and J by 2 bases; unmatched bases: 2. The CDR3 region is CASSLPGGAYNEQFF. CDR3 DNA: TGTGCCAGCAGTTTACCAGGGGGCGCCTACAATGAGCAGTTCTTC.